This T cell receptor (beta chain) emerged from a study of T cell responses to AZD1222 COVID-19 vaccine. Assay used: immunoSEQ multiplex PCR; TCRdb lists only in-frame clones, some missing. The data contain under 95,000 clones, 80% to 90% of them singletons. Trimming cost V 8 bases and J 1 base, with 12 bases left between them. CDR3 length: 14 amino acids. CDR1 LNHDA and CDR2 SQIVND come from the germline V gene (reference sequence). With regard to this clone: Its matching antigen is unknown.

Findings and caveats of the study: Just a handful of AZD1222 recipients were seropositive at baseline. The study found Spike-specific TCR breadth and depth rose after two AZD1222 doses. Clonal diversity was possibly underestimated; the donors were predominantly white British and more often female.

V gene TRBV19 combines with J gene TRBJ1-3; no definite D call. The starting material was peripheral blood, obtained on day 0 of AZD1222 vaccination. The receptor was derived from an adult in good health. CDR3 amino acids: CASLPPGSGNTIYF. CDR3 sequence (DNA): TGTGCCAGTCTACCCCCGGGGTCTGGAAACACCATATATTTT.